This T cell receptor beta chain derives from a study of human thymus T cells (TCRdb year 2020). Regarding the research as a whole: The study characterized TCR alpha and beta repertoires from fewer than 10 infant thymus samples and a few related peripheral blood samples. Donor ages ranging from roughly 6 to 244 days were recorded, and several male and a couple of female infants were included in the cohort.

The donors were immunologically healthy infants in Finland who had open corrective cardiac surgery for congenital heart defects. During surgery, a small about 0.5-1 mL aliquot of peripheral blood was collected from four of the eight donors. For blood samples, genomic DNA was extracted from all available leukocytes instead of from a fixed number of cells. ACK lysis buffer was used to remove erythrocytes from the blood, and the remaining leukocytes were kept as pellets at -70 degrees C. A QIAsymphony instrument was used to extract genomic DNA from the frozen cell pellets. The research as a whole found: Thymus samples yielded on average roughly 800,000 unique TCRB clonotypes, compared with some 89,000 from blood samples. Both the thymic and the peripheral blood repertoires appeared to show biased V and J gene segment usage.

Points on this clone: Its antigen is currently not known. No base qualities exist here, and no much larger clone lies one base off it.

V is trimmed back by 4 bases and J by 0 bases, and the junction contains 4 bases that no gene match accounts for. As encoded in the germline V gene, CDR1 is MNHNS while CDR2 is SASEGT. The CDR3 runs 18 amino acids, cysteine and phenylalanine included. Only the CDR3 DNA stays, 54 bases, in frame from base 1. The immunoSEQ multiplex PCR assay was used to amplify the TCRB and TCRAD loci from a standardized amount of quality-controlled genomic DNA. Amplicons spanned the V(D)J region at a length sufficient to cover the CDR3 and identify V and J genes. The amplicons were sequenced on an Illumina platform via the commercial immunoSEQ service. Turning to the authors' computational methods: Primer bias and sequencing errors were corrected using previously described methods, and TCRAD and TCRB definitions followed the IMGT database. immunoSEQ Analyzer 3.0 and VDJTools were used for repertoire analysis, which covered basic statistics, V/J segment usage, diversity estimates, rarefaction and pairwise overlap. Diversity was estimated with Chao1, ChaoE, Efron-Thisted, Shannon and inverse Simpson indices, and also on datasets down-sampled to the smallest sample. Repertoire overlap was assessed by strict matching of CDR3 nucleotide sequence, V gene and J gene, and clustering was done by Jaccard-based multidimensional scaling. The table comes from immuneACCESS by way of TCRdb, which keeps in-frame sequences with V and J called. Part of the clones is missing from these tables; in studies checked, under half for an unresolved V gene and the rest for unknown reasons. V and J calls plus clone size are reproduced from that table; the DNA served to infer D and trimming. This sample comprises roughly 60,000 clones, approximately 93% of them detected only once. The top ten clones comprise roughly 5.6% of the sample.

The sample was blood. This chain is built from TRBV6-1 and TRBJ2-2; 14 junctional bases match TRBD2. This clonotype was obtained from a boy under three years old with a congenital heart defect but otherwise immunologically healthy. Here is the DNA: TGTGCCAGCAGTGCGACTAGCGGGGGGGCCGCGAACACCGGGGAGCTGTTTTTT. It codes for CASSATSGGAANTGELFF.